The clone carrying this T cell receptor (beta chain) has just one count. The CDR3 runs 15 residues. V dropped 6 bases and J dropped 0; count of bases not matched to a gene: 5. The V gene's germline CDR1 is LGHNT and CDR2 FRNRAP. This record belongs to a study of control samples from healthy donors and cancer patients. Assay: immunoSEQ multiplex PCR; the TCRdb copy retains only in-frame clones and omits some. Found here are about 150,000 clones, approximately 92% of them singletons; the top ten hold roughly 3.2%. The TCR was taken from a man between 25 and 39 years old in good health. The chain carries TRBV12-5 and TRBJ2-7; 10 positions match TRBD1. Sequenced sample: blood. The CDR3 region has the DNA TGTGCTAGTGGCGCGACAGGGGGCCTCTCCTACGAGCAGTACTTC. It yields the protein CASGATGGLSYEQYF. The variable domain in full, with the rest retrieved from reference TRBV12-5 and TRBJ2-7, is DARVTQTPRHKVTEMGQEVTMRCQPILGHNTVFWYRQTMMQGLELLAYFRNRAPLDDSGMPKDRFSAEMPDATLATLKIQPSEPRDSAVYFCASGATGGLSYEQYFGPGTRLTVT.